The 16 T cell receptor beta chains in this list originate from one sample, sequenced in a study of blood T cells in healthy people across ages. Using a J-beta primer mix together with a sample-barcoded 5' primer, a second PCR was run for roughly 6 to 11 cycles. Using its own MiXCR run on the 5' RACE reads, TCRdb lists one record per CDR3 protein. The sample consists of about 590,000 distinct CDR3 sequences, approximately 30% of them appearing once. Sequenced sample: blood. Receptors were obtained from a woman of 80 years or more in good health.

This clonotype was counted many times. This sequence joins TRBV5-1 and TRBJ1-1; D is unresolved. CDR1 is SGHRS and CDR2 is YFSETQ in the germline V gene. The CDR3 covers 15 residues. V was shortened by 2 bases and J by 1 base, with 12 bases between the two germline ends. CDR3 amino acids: CASSLSWSQNTEAFF. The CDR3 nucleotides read TGCGCCAGCAGCTTAAGTTGGAGCCAGAACACTGAAGCTTTCTTT.

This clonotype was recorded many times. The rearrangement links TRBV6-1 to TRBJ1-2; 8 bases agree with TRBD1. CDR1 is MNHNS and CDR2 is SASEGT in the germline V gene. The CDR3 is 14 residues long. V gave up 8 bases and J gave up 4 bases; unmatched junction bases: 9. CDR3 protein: CASLLAGTGYGYTF. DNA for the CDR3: TGTGCCAGCCTCCTTGCTGGGACAGGCTATGGCTACACCTTC.

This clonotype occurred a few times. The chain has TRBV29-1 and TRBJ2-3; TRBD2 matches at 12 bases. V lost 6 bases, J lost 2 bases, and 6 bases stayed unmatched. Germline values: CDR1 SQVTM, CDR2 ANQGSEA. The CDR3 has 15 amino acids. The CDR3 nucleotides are TGCAGCGTACCGACTAGCGGGGGACACACAGATACGCAGTATTTT. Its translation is CSVPTSGGHTDTQYF.

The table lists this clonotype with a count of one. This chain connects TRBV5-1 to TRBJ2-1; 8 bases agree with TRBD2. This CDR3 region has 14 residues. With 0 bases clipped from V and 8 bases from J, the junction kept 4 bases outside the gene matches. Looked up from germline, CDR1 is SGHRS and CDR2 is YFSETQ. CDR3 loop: CASSLVTGLDEQFF. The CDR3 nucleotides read TGCGCCAGCAGCTTGGTTACGGGACTAGATGAGCAGTTCTTC. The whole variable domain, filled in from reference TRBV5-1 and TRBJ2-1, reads KAGVTQTPRYLIKTRGQQVTLSCSPISGHRSVSWYQQTPGQGLQFLFEYFSETQRNKGNFPGRFSGRQFSNSRSEMNVSTLELGDSALYLCASSLVTGLDEQFFGPGTRLTVL.

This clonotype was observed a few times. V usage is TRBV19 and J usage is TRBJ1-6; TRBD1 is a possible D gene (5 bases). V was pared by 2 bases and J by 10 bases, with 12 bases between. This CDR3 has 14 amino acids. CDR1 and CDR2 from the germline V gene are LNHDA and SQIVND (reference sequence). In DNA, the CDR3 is TGTGCCAGTAGTATAACTCAGGGACCCTCACCCCTCCACTTT. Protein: CASSITQGPSPLHF.

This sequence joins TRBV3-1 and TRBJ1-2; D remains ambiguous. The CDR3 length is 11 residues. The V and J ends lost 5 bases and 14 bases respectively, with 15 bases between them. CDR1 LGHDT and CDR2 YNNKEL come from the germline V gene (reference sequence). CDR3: CASSERSVRTF. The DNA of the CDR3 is TGTGCCAGCAGCGAGCGATCAGTGCGGACCTTC.

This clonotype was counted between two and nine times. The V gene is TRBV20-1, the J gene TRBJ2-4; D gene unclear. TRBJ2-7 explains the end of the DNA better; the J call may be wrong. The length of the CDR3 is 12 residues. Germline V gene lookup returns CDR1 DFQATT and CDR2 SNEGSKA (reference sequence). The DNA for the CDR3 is TGCAGTGCTAGACAACTAAATTACGAGCAGTACTTC. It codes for CSARQLNYEQYF.

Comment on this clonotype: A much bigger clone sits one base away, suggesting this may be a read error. The CDR3 coding sequence is TGTGCCAGCAACCACGGGACAGGAGTTATGGACTACACCTTC. This codes for CASNHGTGVMDYTF. The rearrangement links TRBV7-2 to TRBJ1-2, with TRBD1 matching over 8 bases. The CDR3 runs to 14 residues. V trimming: 7 bases; J trimming: 10 bases; junction bases outside the gene matches: 14. Germline assignment: CDR1 SGHTA and CDR2 FQGNSA.

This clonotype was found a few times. DNA for the CDR3: TGTGCCAGCACAGGGGGGAGCTCCTACAATGAGCAGTTCTTC. Translated, it gives CASTGGSSYNEQFF. The chain combines TRBV6-6 with TRBJ2-1; TRBD1 might be the D (7 bases). The V end was cut by 7 bases, the J end by 0 bases, with 10 bases between. CDR3 size: 14 residues. Germline CDR1 reads MNHNY; CDR2 reads SVGAGI (reference sequence).

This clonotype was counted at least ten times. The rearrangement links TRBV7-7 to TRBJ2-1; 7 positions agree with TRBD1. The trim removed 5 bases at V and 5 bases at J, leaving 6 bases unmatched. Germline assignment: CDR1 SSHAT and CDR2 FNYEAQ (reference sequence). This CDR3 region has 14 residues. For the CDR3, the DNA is TGTGCCAGCAGCAAATACAGGGGTAACAATGAGCAGTTCTTC. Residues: CASSKYRGNNEQFF.

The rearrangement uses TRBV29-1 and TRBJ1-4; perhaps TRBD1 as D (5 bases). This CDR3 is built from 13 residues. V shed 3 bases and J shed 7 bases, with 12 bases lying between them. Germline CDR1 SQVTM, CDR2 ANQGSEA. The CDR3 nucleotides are TGCAGCGTTGAGGGCCAGGGAGTTGAAAAACTGTTTTTT. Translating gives CSVEGQGVEKLFF.

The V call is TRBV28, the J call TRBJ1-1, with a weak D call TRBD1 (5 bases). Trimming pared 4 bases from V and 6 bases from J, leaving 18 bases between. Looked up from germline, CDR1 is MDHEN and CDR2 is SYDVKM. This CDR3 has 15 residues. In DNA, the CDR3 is TGTGCCAGCAGTTCCTCCGGGACGGGCGGCCCTGAAGCTTTCTTT. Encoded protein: CASSSSGTGGPEAFF.

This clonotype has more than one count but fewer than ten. CDR3 protein: CASSLSSSPTSNQPQHF. The CDR3 DNA sequence: TGTGCCAGCAGCTTAAGTTCTTCACCCACTAGCAATCAGCCCCAGCATTTT. V is TRBV7-9 and J is TRBJ1-5; D not resolved. Germline V CDR1 and CDR2: SEHNR, FQNEAQ (reference sequence). V was shortened by 2 bases and J by 0 bases, with 14 bases between the two germline ends. The CDR3 is made up of 17 amino acids.

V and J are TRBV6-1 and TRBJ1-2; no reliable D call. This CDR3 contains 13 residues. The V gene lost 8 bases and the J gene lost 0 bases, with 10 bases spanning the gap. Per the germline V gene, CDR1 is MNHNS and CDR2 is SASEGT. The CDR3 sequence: CASEGVTNYGYTF. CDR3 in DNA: TGTGCCAGCGAGGGAGTTACTAACTATGGCTACACCTTC.

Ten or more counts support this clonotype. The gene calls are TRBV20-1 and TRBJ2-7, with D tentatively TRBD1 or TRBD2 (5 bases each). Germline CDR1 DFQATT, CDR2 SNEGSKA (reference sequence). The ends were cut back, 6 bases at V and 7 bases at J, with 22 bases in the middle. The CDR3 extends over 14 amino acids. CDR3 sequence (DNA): TGCAGTGCCACAACAGGCCGAAAAACGGGGGAGCAGTACTTC. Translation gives CSATTGRKTGEQYF.

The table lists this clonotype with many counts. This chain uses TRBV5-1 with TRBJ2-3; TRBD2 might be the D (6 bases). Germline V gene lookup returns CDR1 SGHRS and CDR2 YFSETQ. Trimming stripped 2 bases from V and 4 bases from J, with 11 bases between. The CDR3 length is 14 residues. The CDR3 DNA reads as TGCGCCAGCAGCTTAGGAGGGGTGTCAGATACGCAGTATTTT. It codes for CASSLGGVSDTQYF.